The 28 T cell receptor beta chains below come from one sample, sequenced in a study of T-cell reconstitution after alpha-beta-depleted transplantation in children. As it was prepared, the TCRbeta library received unique molecular identifiers. MiXCR, applied by TCRdb to the PCR reads, yields one record per CDR3 protein. The table includes some 600,000 distinct CDR3 sequences, 16% detected once. Here the sequenced sample was PBMCs from the stem cell graft donor, taken from the stem cell graft. The receptors shown here come from a human donor who donated a stem cell graft to a child with acute myeloid leukemia.

This clonotype appeared many times. This chain connects TRBV29-1 to TRBJ2-1, with a weak D call TRBD1 (6 bases). Looked up from germline, CDR1 is SQVTM and CDR2 is ANQGSEA. Trimming shortened V by 4 bases and J by 0 bases, and 10 bases separated the two germline ends. The CDR3 is 14 residues long. The CDR3 sequence: CSVGQVNSYNEQFF. In nucleotides, the CDR3 is TGCAGCGTTGGACAGGTAAACTCCTACAATGAGCAGTTCTTC.

The CDR3 DNA reads TGTGCCAGCAGCTTAGACGGCGGGGGGGCCAATGAGCAGTTCTTC. This sequence encodes CASSLDGGGANEQFF. The gene calls are TRBV7-8 and TRBJ2-1; TRBD2 aligns across 9 bases. Trimming took 1 base from V and 6 from J; bases not matched to a gene: 4. CDR3 length: 15 amino acids. CDR1 SGHVS and CDR2 FQNEAQ come from the germline V gene. Looking up the rest from reference TRBV7-8 and TRBJ2-1 gives the full variable domain: GAGVSQSPRYKVAKRGQDVALRCDPISGHVSLFWYQQALGQGPEFLTYFQNEAQLDKSGLPSDRFFAERPEGSVSTLKIQRTQQEDSAVYLCASSLDGGGANEQFFGPGTRLTVL.

The table lists this clonotype with many counts. The CDR3 nucleotides are TGTGCCAGCAGCCAAAGGACAGTCTATGGCTACACCTTC. It codes for CASSQRTVYGYTF. The rearrangement uses TRBV7-2 and TRBJ1-2; the D gene is possibly TRBD1 (6 bases). CDR3 length equals 13 residues. Per the germline V gene, CDR1 is SGHTA and CDR2 is FQGNSA. Trimming took 5 bases from V and 4 from J, leaving 11 bases between them.

The V call is TRBV13, the J call TRBJ2-6; TRBD1 might be the D (6 bases). V gave up 5 bases and J gave up 0 bases, with 11 bases separating them. There are 16 residues in the CDR3. The germline V gene has CDR1 PRHDT and CDR2 FYEKMQ (reference sequence). The CDR3 DNA is TGTGCCAGCAGCGCCTGGACAGACTCTGGGGCCAACGTCCTGACTTTC. It yields the protein CASSAWTDSGANVLTF.

This clonotype came up a few times. The V call is TRBV27, the J call TRBJ1-5; D not resolved. The CDR3 is made up of 15 amino acids. Germline CDR1 is MNHEY and CDR2 is SMNVEV (reference sequence). With 5 bases removed from V and 4 bases from J, the gap between germline ends came to 15 bases. CDR3 sequence (DNA): TGTGCCAGCAGTCTACGGGAGGGAGGAAATCAGCCCCAGCATTTT. Its translation is CASSLREGGNQPQHF.

This clonotype was counted between two and nine times. The chain employs TRBV7-2 and TRBJ2-3; 7 bases align to TRBD1. The germline gives CDR1 SGHTA, CDR2 FQGNSA. Germline trimming cut 8 bases from V and 4 bases from J; bases unmatched to any gene: 6. CDR3 length: 13 amino acids. The CDR3 DNA reads as TGTGCCAGCCGGGAAGGGGGCCCAGATACGCAGTATTTT. It codes for CASREGGPDTQYF. Full variable domain (outside the CDR3, taken from reference TRBV7-2 and TRBJ2-3): GAGVSQSPSNKVTEKGKDVELRCDPISGHTALYWYRQSLGQGLEFLIYFQGNSAPDKSGLPSDRFSAERTGGSVSTLTIQRTQQEDSAVYLCASREGGPDTQYFGPGTRLTVL.

The rearrangement joins TRBV30 to TRBJ1-6; D is possibly TRBD1 (6 bases). Germline V gene lookup returns CDR1 GTSNPN and CDR2 SVGIG (reference sequence). V was clipped by 1 base and J by 7 bases, with 11 bases between them. The CDR3 totals 14 residues. The CDR3 protein is CAWSGNRANSPLHF. The CDR3 nucleotides read TGTGCCTGGAGTGGAAACAGGGCAAATTCACCCCTCCACTTT. Full variable domain (missing parts from reference TRBV30 and TRBJ1-6): SQTIHQWPATLVQPVGSPLSLECTVEGTSNPNLYWYRQAAGRGLQLLFYSVGIGQISSEVPQNLSASRPQDRQFILSSKKLLLSDSGFYLCAWSGNRANSPLHFGNGTRLTVT.

In this sample, this clonotype turned up a few times. This sequence joins TRBV12-3 or TRBV12-4 and TRBJ2-2; D is tentatively TRBD1 or TRBD2 (5 bases each). The CDR3 covers 14 residues. Trimming took off 5 bases at V and 7 bases at J, with 14 bases between the two ends. CDR3 residues: CASSAPGTDGELFF. The CDR3 DNA is TGTGCCAGCAGTGCACCCGGGACGGACGGGGAGCTGTTTTTT.

DNA for the CDR3: TGCGCCAGCAGCGTGGATAGGACAGGGGTTCGTGGCTACACCTTC. Amino acid sequence: CASSVDRTGVRGYTF. The rearrangement uses TRBV5-1 and TRBJ1-2, with TRBD1 identical over 9 bases. V shed 4 bases, J shed 7 bases, and the junction held 11 bases outside the gene matches. Per the germline V gene, CDR1 is SGHRS and CDR2 is YFSETQ. The CDR3 consists of 15 residues. The whole variable domain, filled in from reference TRBV5-1 and TRBJ1-2, reads KAGVTQTPRYLIKTRGQQVTLSCSPISGHRSVSWYQQTPGQGLQFLFEYFSETQRNKGNFPGRFSGRQFSNSRSEMNVSTLELGDSALYLCASSVDRTGVRGYTFGSGTRLTVV.

This clonotype was seen a few times. The chain carries TRBV6-1 and TRBJ2-3; D ambiguous. The germline V gene has CDR1 MNHNS and CDR2 SASEGT. This CDR3 region has 12 residues. The ends were cut back, 7 bases at V and 2 bases at J, with 7 bases in the middle. The DNA of the CDR3 is TGTGCCAGCACCCACCCCACAGATACGCAGTATTTT. Translated, it gives CASTHPTDTQYF.

The sample holds a few counts of this clonotype. Here the CDR3 reads CASSALAGELFF. The CDR3 DNA follows: TGTGCCAGCAGCGCCTTGGCCGGGGAGCTGTTTTTT. The V call is TRBV12-3 or TRBV12-4, the J call TRBJ2-2; D is unresolved. Trimming left V 6 bases short and J 6 bases short, with 8 bases between. The CDR3 has 12 residues.

In this sample, this clonotype turned up many times. The chain employs TRBV5-5 and TRBJ2-7; D perhaps matches TRBD1 (5 bases). Germline CDR1 is SGHKS and CDR2 is YYEKEE (reference sequence). Trimming stripped 1 base from V and 2 bases from J, with 7 bases between. The CDR3 totals 13 residues. As DNA, the CDR3 is TGTGCCAGCAGCTTGCCAGGGACCTACGAGCAGTACGTC. It translates to CASSLPGTYEQYV.

This clonotype was seen ten or more times. The rearrangement uses TRBV20-1 and TRBJ2-7; 7 nucleotides agree with TRBD1. CDR1 and CDR2 (germline): DFQATT, SNEGSKA (reference sequence). CDR3 length: 12 amino acids. V lost 6 bases to trimming and J lost 0 bases; unmatched junction nucleotides: 2. The CDR3 region is CSATGDSYEQYF. The CDR3 DNA is TGCAGTGCCACAGGGGACTCCTACGAGCAGTACTTC.

Ten or more counts support this clonotype. This sequence joins TRBV5-1 and TRBJ1-1, with D perhaps TRBD1 (5 bases). The V and J ends lost 4 bases and 1 base respectively, with 8 bases between them. Germline V gene lookup returns CDR1 SGHRS and CDR2 YFSETQ. The CDR3 is made up of 13 amino acids. The CDR3 DNA sequence: TGCGCCAGCAGCACGACAGCGAACACTGAAGCTTTCTTT. It is translated as CASSTTANTEAFF.

This clonotype has a handful of counts. This chain links TRBV4-2 with TRBJ2-3; D might be TRBD1 (7 bases). Trimming left V 1 base short and J 6 bases short, with 14 bases between. This CDR3 contains 15 residues. CDR1 and CDR2 from the germline V gene are LGHNA and YNFKEQ. The CDR3 reads CASSQGQGGLDTQYF. CDR3 DNA: TGTGCCAGCAGCCAAGGACAGGGAGGATTGGATACGCAGTATTTT.

The chain uses TRBV14 and TRBJ1-6; D remains unclear. V shed 1 base and J shed 7 bases, with 8 bases lying between them. The CDR3 covers 14 residues. CDR1 is SGHDN, CDR2 FVKESK, per germline. The CDR3 DNA sequence: TGTGCCAGCAGCCAAGGGAGGGAAAATTCACCCCTCCACTTT. This translates into CASSQGRENSPLHF.

In DNA, the CDR3 is TGCAGCGGAGACAGGGGATTCCCCTATGGCTACACCTTC. This translates into CSGDRGFPYGYTF. The V call is TRBV29-1, the J call TRBJ1-2, with 8 positions matching TRBD1. CDR3 size: 13 residues. Losses at the gene ends were 7 bases for V and 4 bases for J; bases not matched to a gene: 8. The V gene's germline CDR1 is SQVTM and CDR2 ANQGSEA.

This clonotype has ten or more counts. This chain joins TRBV5-1 and TRBJ1-2; a possible D gene is TRBD1 (6 bases). Trimming stripped 2 bases from V and 8 bases from J, with 7 bases between. CDR3 size: 11 residues. The germline CDR1 and CDR2 sequences are SGHRS and YFSETQ. The DNA for the CDR3 is TGCGCCAGCAGCTTCAGGGGCGGCTACACCTTC. It encodes CASSFRGGYTF.

The rearrangement uses TRBV27 and TRBJ1-1, with TRBD1 as a possible D gene (5 bases). Germline CDR1 is MNHEY and CDR2 is SMNVEV (reference sequence). The CDR3 is 16 amino acids. The germline V and J ends were trimmed by 11 bases and 0 bases, with 22 bases remaining between them. CDR3 DNA: TGTGCCGTCTACTCGGGGGGATGGAGCATGAACACTGAAGCTTTCTTT. Translating it yields CAVYSGGWSMNTEAFF.

With respect to this clonotype: A much larger clone lies a single base off, so this may be a read error. This chain connects TRBV15 to TRBJ1-5, with 8 nucleotides matching TRBD1. V gave up 3 bases and J gave up 3 bases; unmatched junction bases: 7. This CDR3 region has 16 residues. CDR1 and CDR2 from the germline V gene are LNHNV and YYDKDF (reference sequence). The DNA for the CDR3 is TGTGCCACCAGCAGTGATAAGGGACAGGTCAATCAGCCCCAGCATTTT. It is translated as CATSSDKGQVNQPQHF. The full variable domain, in which reference TRBV15 and TRBJ1-5 provide the parts outside the CDR3, is DAMVIQNPRYQVTQFGKPVTLSCSQTLNHNVMYWYQQKSSQAPKLLFHYYDKDFNNEADTPDNFQSRRPNTSFCFLDIRSPGLGDTAMYLCATSSDKGQVNQPQHFGDGTRLSIL.

The chain has TRBV5-6 and TRBJ2-4; D tentatively fits TRBD1 or TRBD2 (6 bases each). Per germline, CDR1 SGHDT and CDR2 YYEEEE. Trimming cost V 4 bases and J 2 bases, with 16 bases left between them. This CDR3 is 16 amino acids long. The CDR3 bases are TGTGCCAGCAGCCCCGTCGGAGGGGGACCCAAAAACATTCAGTACTTC. Its translation: CASSPVGGGPKNIQYF.

A single count supports this clonotype. A much larger clone differs by one base, so this may be a read error. CDR3 in DNA: TGCAGCGTTGGGTCAGGGTTCACCGGGGAGCTGTTTTTT. This encodes CSVGSGFTGELFF. This rearrangement joins TRBV29-1 to TRBJ2-2, with D possibly matching TRBD1 (5 bases). The CDR3 has 13 amino acids. With 4 bases removed from V and 4 bases from J, the gap between germline ends came to 10 bases. Germline values: CDR1 SQVTM, CDR2 ANQGSEA.

This chain connects TRBV20-1 to TRBJ2-6; 9 bases map to TRBD1. J gave up 0 bases and V 0 bases, and 3 bases lay outside the gene matches. CDR1 and CDR2 (germline): DFQATT, SNEGSKA (reference sequence). CDR3 length: 17 amino acids. The chain's CDR3 is CSAREGQGYSGANVLTF. The CDR3 DNA sequence: TGCAGTGCTAGAGAGGGACAGGGTTACTCTGGGGCCAACGTCCTGACTTTC.

The chain uses TRBV7-2 and TRBJ2-3; 15 nucleotides align to TRBD2. The CDR3 is made up of 17 amino acids. Germline assignment: CDR1 SGHTA and CDR2 FQGNSA. J was trimmed by 7 bases and V by 2 bases; bases with no gene match: 7. The CDR3: CASSLRTSGGAVNTQYF. The DNA of the CDR3 is TGTGCCAGCAGCTTAAGGACTAGCGGGGGGGCGGTCAATACGCAGTATTTT.

The V and J genes are TRBV20-1 and TRBJ2-1; TRBD2 is a possible D gene (6 bases). In germline, CDR1 is DFQATT, CDR2 SNEGSKA (reference sequence). The length of the CDR3 is 16 residues. V lost 0 bases to trimming and J lost 4 bases, with 16 bases between them. The chain's CDR3 is CSARDRLGLPYNEQFF. The CDR3 bases are TGCAGTGCTAGAGATCGGTTAGGACTACCTTACAATGAGCAGTTCTTC.

The gene calls are TRBV24-1 and TRBJ2-6, with D possibly being TRBD2 (5 bases). Trimming pared 9 bases from V and 2 bases from J, leaving 7 bases between. The CDR3 contains 13 residues. From germline, CDR1 is KGHDR and CDR2 SFDVKD. The CDR3 sequence: CATGSTGANVLTF. The CDR3 DNA reads TGTGCCACCGGGAGCACTGGGGCCAACGTCCTGACTTTC.

This clonotype was observed many times. V is TRBV5-6 and J is TRBJ2-4; 7 nucleotides match TRBD1. The germline V gene encodes CDR1 SGHDT and CDR2 YYEEEE. The V gene end was trimmed by 3 bases and the J gene end by 5 bases; junction bases not matched to a gene: 2. This CDR3 spans 13 amino acids. This chain's CDR3 is CASSYGTENIQYF. CDR3 nucleotides: TGTGCCAGCAGCTATGGGACAGAAAACATTCAGTACTTC.

This clonotype was seen a handful of times. The V gene is TRBV20-1, the J gene TRBJ2-3; 10 nucleotides match TRBD2. The CDR3 is 15 residues long. CDR1 is DFQATT and CDR2 is SNEGSKA in the germline V gene (reference sequence). V shed 6 bases and J 3 bases; nucleotides not matched to a gene: 9. CDR3 protein: CSAPRGLALTDTQYF. The CDR3 bases are TGCAGTGCCCCCCGGGGACTAGCGTTGACAGATACGCAGTATTTT.